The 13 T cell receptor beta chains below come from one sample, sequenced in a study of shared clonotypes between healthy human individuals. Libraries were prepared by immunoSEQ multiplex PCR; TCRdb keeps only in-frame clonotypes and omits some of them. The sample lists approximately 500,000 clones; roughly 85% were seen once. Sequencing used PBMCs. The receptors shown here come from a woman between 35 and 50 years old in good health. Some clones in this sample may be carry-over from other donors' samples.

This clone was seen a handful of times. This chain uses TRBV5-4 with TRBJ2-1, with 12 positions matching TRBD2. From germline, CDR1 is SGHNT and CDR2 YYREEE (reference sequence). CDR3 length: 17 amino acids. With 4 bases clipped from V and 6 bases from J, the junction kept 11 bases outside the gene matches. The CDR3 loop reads CASSPPRWTSGINEQFF. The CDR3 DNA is TGTGCCAGCAGCCCCCCCCGCTGGACTAGCGGGATCAATGAGCAGTTCTTC.

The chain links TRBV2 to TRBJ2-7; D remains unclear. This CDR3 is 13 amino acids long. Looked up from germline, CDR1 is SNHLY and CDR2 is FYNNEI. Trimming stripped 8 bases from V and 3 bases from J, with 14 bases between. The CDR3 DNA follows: TGTGCCAGCGTGTCGGTGAAACACTACGAGCAGTACTTC. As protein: CASVSVKHYEQYF.

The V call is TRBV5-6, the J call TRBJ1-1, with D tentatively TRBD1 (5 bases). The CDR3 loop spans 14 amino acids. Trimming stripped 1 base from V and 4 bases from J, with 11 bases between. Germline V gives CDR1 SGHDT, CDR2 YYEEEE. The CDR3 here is CASSLRGDGTEAFF. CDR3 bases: TGTGCCAGCAGCTTGAGGGGAGATGGCACTGAAGCTTTCTTT.

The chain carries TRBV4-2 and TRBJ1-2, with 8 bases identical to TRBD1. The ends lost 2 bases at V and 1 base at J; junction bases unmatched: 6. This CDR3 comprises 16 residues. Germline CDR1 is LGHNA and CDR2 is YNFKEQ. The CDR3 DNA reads TGTGCCAGCAGCCAACATGGACAGGGAATTAACTATGGCTACACCTTC. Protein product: CASSQHGQGINYGYTF.

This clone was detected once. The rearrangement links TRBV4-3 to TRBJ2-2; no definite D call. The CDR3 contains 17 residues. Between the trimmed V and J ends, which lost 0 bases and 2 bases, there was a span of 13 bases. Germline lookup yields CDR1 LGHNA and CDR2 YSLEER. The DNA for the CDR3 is TGCGCCAGCAGCCAAGATAGAGTGAGCATAAACACCGGGGAGCTGTTTTTT. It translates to CASSQDRVSINTGELFF.

The CDR3 region has the DNA TGTGCCAGCAGCCAGGAGAGGTCTTACGGGGAGCTGTTTTTT. Protein product: CASSQERSYGELFF. This chain links TRBV14 with TRBJ2-2, with D unresolved. CDR3 length: 14 residues. V lost 3 bases and J lost 7, with 12 bases in between. Germline V gives CDR1 SGHDN, CDR2 FVKESK.

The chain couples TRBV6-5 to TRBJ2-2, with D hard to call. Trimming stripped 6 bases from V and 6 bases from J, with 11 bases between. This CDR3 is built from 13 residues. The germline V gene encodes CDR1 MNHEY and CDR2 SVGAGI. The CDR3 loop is CASSPRVSGELFF. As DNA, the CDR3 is TGTGCCAGCAGCCCCCGTGTCTCCGGGGAGCTGTTTTTT.

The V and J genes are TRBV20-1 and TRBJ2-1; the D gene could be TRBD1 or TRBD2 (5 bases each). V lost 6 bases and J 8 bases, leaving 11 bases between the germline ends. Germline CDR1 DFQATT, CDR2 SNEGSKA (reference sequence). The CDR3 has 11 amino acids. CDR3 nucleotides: TGCAGTGCCGATCAGGGAGATGAGCAGTTCTTC. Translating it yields CSADQGDEQFF.

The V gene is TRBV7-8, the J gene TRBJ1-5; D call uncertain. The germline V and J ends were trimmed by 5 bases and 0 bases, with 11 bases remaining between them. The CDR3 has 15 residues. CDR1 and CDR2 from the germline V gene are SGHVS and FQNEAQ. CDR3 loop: CASSPRTDSNQPQHF. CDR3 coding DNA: TGTGCCAGCAGCCCACGGACGGATAGCAATCAGCCCCAGCATTTT.

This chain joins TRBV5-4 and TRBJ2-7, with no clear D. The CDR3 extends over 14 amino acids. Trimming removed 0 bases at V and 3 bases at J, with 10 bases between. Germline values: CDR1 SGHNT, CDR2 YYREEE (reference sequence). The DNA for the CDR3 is TGTGCCAGCAGCTTGGCTCAGAGAGACTACGAGCAGTACTTC. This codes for CASSLAQRDYEQYF.

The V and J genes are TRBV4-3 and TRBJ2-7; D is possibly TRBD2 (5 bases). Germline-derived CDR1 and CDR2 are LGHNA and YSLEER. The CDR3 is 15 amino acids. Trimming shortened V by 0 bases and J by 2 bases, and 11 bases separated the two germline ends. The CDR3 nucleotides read TGCGCCAGCAGCCAAGATGGCGGGCCCACCTACGAGCAGTACTTC. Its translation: CASSQDGGPTYEQYF.

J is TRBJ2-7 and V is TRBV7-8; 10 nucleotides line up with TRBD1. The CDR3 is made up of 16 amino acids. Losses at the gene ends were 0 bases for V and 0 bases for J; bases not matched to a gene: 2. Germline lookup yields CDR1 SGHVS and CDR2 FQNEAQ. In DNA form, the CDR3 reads TGTGCCAGCAGCTTAGCCGGGACAGGGGCCTCCTACGAGCAGTACTTC. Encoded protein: CASSLAGTGASYEQYF.

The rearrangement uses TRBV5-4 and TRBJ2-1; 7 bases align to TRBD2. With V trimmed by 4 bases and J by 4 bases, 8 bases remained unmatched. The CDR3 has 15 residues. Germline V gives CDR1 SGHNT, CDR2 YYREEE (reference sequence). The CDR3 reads CASSLGGSGYNEQFF. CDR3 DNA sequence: TGTGCCAGCAGCCTCGGGGGTAGCGGGTACAATGAGCAGTTCTTC.